This T cell receptor (beta chain) comes out of a study of T cell clusters in autoimmune cytopenias. TRB was amplified from roughly 250 ng of peripheral blood genomic DNA per sample. The study's findings and limits: Clustering suggested that physiological T cell clusters were missing in primary autoimmune cytopenia patients.

By frequency, this clonotype registers medium-sized. The antigen remains unidentified. One tube held mixed TRB-A and TRB-B primer pools for touch-down PCR. TCRdb reanalyzed the multiplex PCR reads, giving one entry per CDR3 protein sequence and no DNA. In all, the sample yields around 8,000 distinct CDR3 sequences. The germline CDR1 and CDR2 sequences are LNHDA and SQIVND (reference sequence). The CDR3 extends over 14 amino acids. Sequencing was carried out using peripheral blood. The V gene is TRBV19, the J gene TRBJ1-5. This receptor was obtained from a human donor with an autoimmune cytopenia or autoimmune hepatitis (not recorded which). The CDR3 here is CASRGWGANQPQHF.